This is a list of T cell receptor beta chains from one sample in a study of blood T cell repertoires in COVID-19. The method was immunoSEQ multiplex PCR; TCRdb's version includes in-frame clones alone and lacks a portion of them. Here the sample spans about 180,000 clones, approximately 80% being singletons. Sequencing used PBMCs or T cells enriched from blood (not recorded which). These receptors were collected from a man in his fifties or sixties who had recovered from COVID-19. Each CDR3 is given with its conserved first and last residue. D genes are given only for firm matches. Some rows mark clone size as missing; the rest say once, few, many or name a class of expanded clone.

d_call | j_call | v_call | clone_size | cdr3_aa | cdr3_nt
TRBD1 | TRBJ2-4 | TRBV6-5 | NA | CASTSGQGRIQYF | TGTGCCAGCACCTCCGGACAGGGAAGGATTCAGTACTTC
TRBD2 | TRBJ2-3 | TRBV5-1 | NA | CASSLGLAGGSTDTQYF | TGCGCCAGCAGTCTTGGCCTAGCGGGGGGGTCGACAGATACGCAGTATTTT
TRBD2 | TRBJ2-2 | TRBV6-6 | NA | CASSYPRGGDTGELFF | TGTGCCAGCAGTTACCCTCGGGGGGGTGACACCGGGGAGCTGTTTTTT
TRBD1 | TRBJ2-1 | TRBV6-1 | NA | CASSEGGQGRNEQFF | TGTGCCAGCAGTGAAGGTGGACAGGGTCGCAATGAGCAGTTCTTC
TRBD1 | TRBJ1-2 | TRBV4-1 | NA | CASSQVQGQGLGYTF | TGCGCCAGCAGCCAAGTCCAGGGACAGGGTCTTGGCTACACCTTC
NA | TRBJ2-5 | TRBV28 | NA | CASSVMRGPSETQYF | TGTGCCAGCAGCGTGATGAGAGGTCCCTCAGAGACCCAGTACTTC
TRBD1 | TRBJ1-2 | TRBV5-1 | NA | CASSSPGQGNGYTF | TGCGCCAGCAGTTCCCCGGGACAGGGAAATGGCTACACCTTC
TRBD1 | TRBJ1-3 | TRBV3-1/TRBV3-2 | many | CASSHRDRASTIYF | TGTGCCAGCAGCCATCGGGACAGGGCGTCCACCATATATTTT
NA | TRBJ2-3 | TRBV3-1/TRBV3-2 | NA | CASSHTLTGTSTDTQYF | TGTGCCAGCAGCCACACACTGACAGGGACTAGCACAGATACGCAGTATTTT
NA | TRBJ2-1 | TRBV7-9 | few | CASSLAAGAHDEQFF | TGTGCCAGCAGCTTAGCGGCAGGGGCGCATGATGAGCAGTTCTTC
NA | TRBJ1-5 | TRBV19 | NA | CASRIDRSSNQPQHF | TGTGCCAGTAGGATCGACAGATCTAGCAATCAGCCCCAGCATTTT
TRBD1 | TRBJ1-6 | TRBV5-1 | NA | CASSWRGTVDGSPLHF | TGCGCCAGCAGCTGGAGAGGGACAGTGGATGGTTCACCCCTCCACTTT
NA | TRBJ1-2 | TRBV9 | NA | CASSPQGGAWDYTF | TGTGCCAGCAGCCCCCAGGGCGGCGCTTGGGACTACACCTTC
TRBD2 | TRBJ2-5 | TRBV6-1 | NA | CASSGSMSWTSGVRETQYF | TGTGCCAGCAGTGGTTCCATGAGTTGGACTAGCGGGGTCCGGGAGACCCAGTACTTC
NA | TRBJ1-2 | TRBV6-6 | NA | CASSDQGGRYGYTF | TGTGCCAGCAGCGACCAAGGCGGCAGATATGGCTACACCTTC
TRBD1 | TRBJ1-6 | TRBV5-1 | NA | CASSLNPAGQVNSPLHF | TGCGCCAGCAGTTTAAATCCGGCGGGACAGGTGAATTCACCCCTCCACTTT
TRBD2 | TRBJ2-1 | TRBV27 | NA | CASSTLAGAFGSNEQFF | TGTGCCAGCAGTACACTAGCGGGGGCTTTCGGGTCCAATGAGCAGTTCTTC
NA | TRBJ2-6 | TRBV19 | NA | CASTVAGANVLTF | TGTGCCAGTACGGTCGCTGGGGCCAACGTCCTGACTTTC
NA | TRBJ1-2 | TRBV11-2 | NA | CASSLDLYGYGYTF | TGTGCCAGCAGCTTAGACCTGTACGGCTATGGCTACACCTTC
NA | TRBJ1-2 | TRBV6-6 | once | CASSPDSNYGYTF | TGTGCCAGCAGCCCTGACAGCAACTATGGCTACACCTTC
TRBD1 | TRBJ2-2 | TRBV10-3 | NA | CAIRGQGATGELFF | TGTGCCATCAGAGGACAGGGGGCAACCGGGGAGCTGTTTTTT
NA | TRBJ2-1 | TRBV6-1 | NA | CASSEEPLSPPYNEQFF | TGTGCCAGCAGTGAAGAGCCTTTAAGCCCTCCCTACAATGAGCAGTTCTTC
TRBD2 | TRBJ2-1 | TRBV11-3 | once | CASSARGSGGSYNEQFF | TGTGCCAGCAGTGCTCGGGGGAGCGGGGGATCCTACAATGAGCAGTTCTTC
NA | TRBJ1-4 | TRBV9 | NA | CASSPVTQGATNEKLFF | TGTGCCAGCAGCCCAGTAACCCAGGGTGCAACTAATGAAAAACTGTTTTTT
NA | TRBJ1-6 | TRBV10-3 | few | CASTGYEDSPLHF | TGTGCCAGCACAGGGTATGAGGATTCACCCCTCCACTTT
TRBD1 | TRBJ2-1 | TRBV5-1 | NA | CASSSRQGAGEQFF | TGCGCCAGCAGCTCGAGACAGGGGGCTGGTGAGCAGTTCTTC
NA | TRBJ1-1 | TRBV5-1 | NA | CASSPKAGNTEAFF | TGCGCCAGCAGCCCCAAGGCGGGGAACACTGAAGCTTTCTTT
NA | TRBJ1-1 | TRBV10-3 | NA | CAIRGTVMNTEAFF | TGTGCCATCAGGGGTACAGTGATGAACACTGAAGCTTTCTTT
NA | TRBJ1-6 | TRBV2 | NA | CASSERVNDSPLHF | TGTGCCAGCAGTGAACGGGTTAATGATTCACCCCTCCACTTT
NA | TRBJ2-1 | TRBV10-3 | NA | CAISEGRDWNEQFF | TGTGCCATCAGTGAGGGACGGGACTGGAATGAGCAGTTCTTC
NA | TRBJ2-1 | TRBV6-5 | once | CASRDQGFSNEQFF | TGTGCCAGCAGAGATCAGGGGTTTAGTAATGAGCAGTTCTTC
TRBD1 | TRBJ1-2 | TRBV12-3/TRBV12-4 | NA | CASSLGQGGYTF | TGTGCCAGCAGTTTAGGACAGGGTGGCTACACCTTC
NA | TRBJ2-3 | TRBV27 | NA | CASSLWASGTDTQYF | TGTGCCAGCAGTTTATGGGCTAGCGGCACAGATACGCAGTATTTT
NA | TRBJ2-5 | TRBV15 | NA | CAVRGGQETQYF | TGTGCCGTCCGGGGAGGACAAGAGACCCAGTACTTC
NA | TRBJ2-3 | TRBV6-2/TRBV6-3 | many | CASSYLLADTQYF | TGTGCCAGCAGTTACTTACTGGCAGATACGCAGTATTTT
TRBD2 | TRBJ2-7 | TRBV29-1 | once | CSVERGGGYEQYF | TGCAGCGTTGAACGGGGCGGGGGTTACGAGCAGTACTTC
TRBD1 | TRBJ1-2 | TRBV27 | NA | CASRPPPGQVNYGYTF | TGTGCCAGCAGACCTCCCCCGGGACAGGTTAACTATGGCTACACCTTC
TRBD1 | TRBJ2-1 | TRBV14 | NA | CASSQWGQGSYNEQFF | TGTGCCAGCAGCCAATGGGGACAGGGCTCCTACAATGAGCAGTTCTTC
TRBD2 | TRBJ2-2 | TRBV24-1 | NA | CAVGRANTGELFF | TGTGCCGTCGGGAGGGCTAACACCGGGGAGCTGTTTTTT
TRBD1 | TRBJ1-4 | TRBV5-8 | NA | CASSLTGGREKLFF | TGTGCCAGCAGCTTGACAGGGGGCCGGGAAAAACTGTTTTTT
NA | TRBJ1-3 | TRBV7-2 | NA | CASSLDRRTGNTIYF | TGTGCCAGCAGCCTCGACAGGAGAACTGGAAACACCATATATTTT
TRBD2 | TRBJ2-3 | TRBV12-5 | NA | CASGLVPPLAGGAQTQYF | TGTGCTAGTGGTTTGGTACCTCCACTAGCGGGGGGAGCCCAGACGCAGTATTTT
NA | TRBJ2-3 | TRBV27 | NA | CASSIFGTDTQYF | TGTGCCAGCAGTATCTTTGGCACAGATACGCAGTATTTT
NA | TRBJ1-2 | TRBV12-3/TRBV12-4 | NA | CASSSDYGYTF | TGTGCCAGCAGCTCCGACTATGGCTACACCTTC